This T cell receptor beta chain was sequenced for a study of siplizumab effects on memory and regulatory T cells (dated by TCRdb to the late 2010s). Background for the entire study: The effect of the anti-CD2 antibody siplizumab on alloreactive T-cell subsets was examined in allogeneic mixed lymphocyte reactions constructed from human PBMCs. Points the paper makes about the study in general: Among mappable alloreactive CD4+ clones, the Treg-derived fraction averaged around 70% with siplizumab versus 25% to 30% in control reactions. Unstimulated naive T cells appeared to be more diverse than memory T cells, and naive cells seemed to make a substantial contribution to the alloresponse. About 75-96% of proliferating CD4+ or CD8+ clones could not be given a naive or memory phenotype. Siplizumab significantly lowered the cumulative frequency of alloreactive sequences that could be traced to unstimulated CD4+ memory T cells. Because sequences below about 10^-5 frequency were poorly captured, only a minor fraction of alloreactive clones could be mapped to unstimulated subsets. The suppressive function of proliferating Tregs from siplizumab cultures was not functionally confirmed.

Sorted unstimulated T cells and proliferating T cells recovered from mixed lymphocyte reactions underwent TCRbeta CDR3 sequencing. Fresh whole blood from about ten HLA-typed healthy donors served as the source for isolating PBMCs. To map where alloreactive clones came from, CD4+ regulatory T cells in the unstimulated state were FACS-sorted. CDR3 length: 15 amino acids, cysteine to phenylalanine. Just the 45-base CDR3 DNA is kept, in frame starting at base 1. Here V drops 9 bases and J drops 4 bases, and the junction holds 13 bases not matched to any gene. The method behind the library was the immunoSEQ multiplex PCR assay. Around 92,000 TCR templates per sample were assayed by the deep sequencing platform. Genomic DNA extracted from sorted T cells was used for TCRbeta CDR3 sequencing. The authors processed their data as follows. The R programming language was used for the clonal analysis of the TCRbeta CDR3 data. Alloreactive CD4+ and CD8+ clones were identified by comparing unstimulated samples to CFSE-low samples taken after the reaction. Regulatory or non-regulatory origin was assigned to alloreactive CD4+ clones by matching of sequences to sorted unstimulated Treg and non-Treg repertoires. TCRdb carries this immuneACCESS record with in-frame sequences only. Its versions omit some clonotypes, under half of them owing to an unresolved V gene in the studies checked, with the rest unexplained. V, J and clone size were drawn from that table, and D and trimming were deduced from the DNA. This sample comprises approximately 82,000 clones, roughly 86% of them detected only once. Approximately 1.5% of the sample rests with the top ten.

Worth noting for this clone: There is no known antigen for this receptor. Nothing much larger sits one base from this clone, and base qualities are not available.

The source is a human donor in good health. Material for sequencing was Tregs sorted from blood. The rearranged segments are TRBV23-1 and TRBJ2-7, with 9 middle bases fitting TRBD1. TRBV23-1 qualifies as an ORF whose function is uncertain. The CDR3 protein is CARGGDREYLYEQYF. The bases are TGCGCCAGGGGAGGGGACAGGGAATATCTATACGAGCAGTACTTC.